This TCR beta chain was sequenced in a study of shared clonotypes between healthy human individuals. Study details: Plates per donor: three CD4 naive, three CD4 memory, two CD8 naive, one CD8 memory. Findings and caveats of the study: Researchers found naive subsets generally carried larger estimated richness than memory subsets. An anticipated effect of sequencing depth on clonotype sharing among donors was recognized.

The CDR3 has 12 residues. V was shortened by 7 bases and J by 12 bases, with 15 bases between the two germline ends. CDR1 is LNHDA, CDR2 SQIVND, per germline (reference sequence). To note about this clone: The antigen is undetermined.

Profiling relied on immunoSEQ multiplex PCR, and the TCRdb table lists in-frame clones only, not all of them. The sample has about 2.5 million clones; roughly 92% are singletons. The origin of this receptor is a man aged 18-30 years in good health. Some clones in this sample may be carry-over from other donors' samples. This chain links TRBV19 with TRBJ1-4, with a tentative D call TRBD1 (5 bases). The source material was naive CD4+ T cells from PBMCs. Subset meaning: CD45RA+ positively selected. The CDR3 sequence is CASTGRGGELFF. DNA of the CDR3: TGTGCCAGTACGGGACGGGGTGGCGAACTGTTTTTT.